This TCR beta chain is from a study of cytomegalovirus exposure and HLA in healthy donors. Trimming left V 4 bases short and J 5 bases short, with 12 bases between. The CDR3 consists of 13 residues. Germline lookup yields CDR1 SQVTM and CDR2 ANQGSEA. The PCR used 60 Vbeta and 13 Jbeta primers. Profiled with immunoSEQ multiplex PCR; TCRdb holds only in-frame clones, not every one. Among approximately 100,000 clones, 70% to 80% were seen once, and the ten largest hold roughly an eighth. This sequence joins TRBV29-1 and TRBJ1-5, with no clear D. This clonotype was obtained from a woman aged 40 to 49 in good health and CMV-seropositive. Specimen: PBMCs. The CDR3 nucleotides read TGCAGCGTTGCTGCGGGAAGGGATCAGCCCCAGCATTTT. Amino acids: CSVAAGRDQPQHF.